This is a list of T cell receptor beta chains from one sample in a study of Ad26.COV2.S vaccination and SARS-CoV-2 variants. Only in-frame clones appear in the TCRdb table, and some are missing; sequencing was by immunoSEQ multiplex PCR. The table records 400,000 to 500,000 clones, 85% to 90% of them present only once. Specimen: peripheral blood, collected in a trial of Ad26.COV2.S vaccine versus placebo. The origin of the receptors is a person aged 18-60 years who received the Ad26.COV2.S COVID-19 vaccine or a placebo. The CDR3 runs from the conserved cysteine through the conserved F or W. Size is omitted from some rows. Given values are once, few, many or a class for expanded clones.

clone_size | v_call | cdr3_aa
NA | TRBV7-9 | CASGAAGVPRYTF
NA | TRBV7-8 | CASSARLAPDTQYF
NA | TRBV5-1 | CASSLDSGYEQYF
NA | TRBV13 | CASSAYPTGMFF
NA | TRBV27 | CASSLSARGEAFF
NA | TRBV5-1 | CASSTLTGGDEKLFF
NA | TRBV5-1 | CASSLVPGVYEQYF
NA | TRBV7-8 | CASSLAGIEQFF
few | TRBV6-5 | CASSWSRDRNGYTF
NA | TRBV7-9 | CASSSGREVAYEQYF
NA | TRBV6-5 | CASRDPRGTYEQYF
NA | TRBV28 | CASSSPLWLELDNEQFF
NA | TRBV6-5 | CASSYARTQETQYF
NA | TRBV9 | CASRPGWATDTQYF
NA | TRBV6-5 | CASSPGLSSYNEQFF
NA | TRBV28 | CASSGRLSGNTIYF
NA | TRBV3-1/TRBV3-2 | CASSQGRGIGGYTF
NA | TRBV5-4 | CASSSRTHNSPLHF
NA | TRBV7-2 | CASSLDPVYGYTF
few | TRBV6-5 | CASSYTGHYPYEQYF
NA | TRBV9 | CASSVEGHALGGEQYF
NA | TRBV30 | CAWSVTSSHYSYEQYF
NA | TRBV27 | CASSLPRTGNNSPLHF
NA | TRBV27 | CASSLGTGRPGYTF
NA | TRBV6-5 | CASSYRQLNSPLHF
once | TRBV4-2 | CASSQGNSDTGELFF
NA | TRBV30 | CAWTRVVTDTQYF
NA | TRBV4-1 | CASSQDRRVAGENEQFF